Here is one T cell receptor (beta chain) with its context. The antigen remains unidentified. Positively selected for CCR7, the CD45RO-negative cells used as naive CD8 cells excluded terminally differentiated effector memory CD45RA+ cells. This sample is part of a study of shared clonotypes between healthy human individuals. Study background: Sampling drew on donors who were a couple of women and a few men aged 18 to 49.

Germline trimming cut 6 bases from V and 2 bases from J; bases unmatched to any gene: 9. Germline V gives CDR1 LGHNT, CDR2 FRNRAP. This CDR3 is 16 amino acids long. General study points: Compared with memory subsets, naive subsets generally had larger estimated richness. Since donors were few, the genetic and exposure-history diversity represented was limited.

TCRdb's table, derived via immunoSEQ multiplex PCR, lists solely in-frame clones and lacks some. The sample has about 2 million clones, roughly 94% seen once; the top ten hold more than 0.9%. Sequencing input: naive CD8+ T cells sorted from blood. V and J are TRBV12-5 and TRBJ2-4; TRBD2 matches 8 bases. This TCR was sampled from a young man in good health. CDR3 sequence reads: CASGQAGARPKNIQYF. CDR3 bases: TGTGCTAGTGGACAAGCGGGGGCGCGACCCAAAAACATTCAGTACTTC.